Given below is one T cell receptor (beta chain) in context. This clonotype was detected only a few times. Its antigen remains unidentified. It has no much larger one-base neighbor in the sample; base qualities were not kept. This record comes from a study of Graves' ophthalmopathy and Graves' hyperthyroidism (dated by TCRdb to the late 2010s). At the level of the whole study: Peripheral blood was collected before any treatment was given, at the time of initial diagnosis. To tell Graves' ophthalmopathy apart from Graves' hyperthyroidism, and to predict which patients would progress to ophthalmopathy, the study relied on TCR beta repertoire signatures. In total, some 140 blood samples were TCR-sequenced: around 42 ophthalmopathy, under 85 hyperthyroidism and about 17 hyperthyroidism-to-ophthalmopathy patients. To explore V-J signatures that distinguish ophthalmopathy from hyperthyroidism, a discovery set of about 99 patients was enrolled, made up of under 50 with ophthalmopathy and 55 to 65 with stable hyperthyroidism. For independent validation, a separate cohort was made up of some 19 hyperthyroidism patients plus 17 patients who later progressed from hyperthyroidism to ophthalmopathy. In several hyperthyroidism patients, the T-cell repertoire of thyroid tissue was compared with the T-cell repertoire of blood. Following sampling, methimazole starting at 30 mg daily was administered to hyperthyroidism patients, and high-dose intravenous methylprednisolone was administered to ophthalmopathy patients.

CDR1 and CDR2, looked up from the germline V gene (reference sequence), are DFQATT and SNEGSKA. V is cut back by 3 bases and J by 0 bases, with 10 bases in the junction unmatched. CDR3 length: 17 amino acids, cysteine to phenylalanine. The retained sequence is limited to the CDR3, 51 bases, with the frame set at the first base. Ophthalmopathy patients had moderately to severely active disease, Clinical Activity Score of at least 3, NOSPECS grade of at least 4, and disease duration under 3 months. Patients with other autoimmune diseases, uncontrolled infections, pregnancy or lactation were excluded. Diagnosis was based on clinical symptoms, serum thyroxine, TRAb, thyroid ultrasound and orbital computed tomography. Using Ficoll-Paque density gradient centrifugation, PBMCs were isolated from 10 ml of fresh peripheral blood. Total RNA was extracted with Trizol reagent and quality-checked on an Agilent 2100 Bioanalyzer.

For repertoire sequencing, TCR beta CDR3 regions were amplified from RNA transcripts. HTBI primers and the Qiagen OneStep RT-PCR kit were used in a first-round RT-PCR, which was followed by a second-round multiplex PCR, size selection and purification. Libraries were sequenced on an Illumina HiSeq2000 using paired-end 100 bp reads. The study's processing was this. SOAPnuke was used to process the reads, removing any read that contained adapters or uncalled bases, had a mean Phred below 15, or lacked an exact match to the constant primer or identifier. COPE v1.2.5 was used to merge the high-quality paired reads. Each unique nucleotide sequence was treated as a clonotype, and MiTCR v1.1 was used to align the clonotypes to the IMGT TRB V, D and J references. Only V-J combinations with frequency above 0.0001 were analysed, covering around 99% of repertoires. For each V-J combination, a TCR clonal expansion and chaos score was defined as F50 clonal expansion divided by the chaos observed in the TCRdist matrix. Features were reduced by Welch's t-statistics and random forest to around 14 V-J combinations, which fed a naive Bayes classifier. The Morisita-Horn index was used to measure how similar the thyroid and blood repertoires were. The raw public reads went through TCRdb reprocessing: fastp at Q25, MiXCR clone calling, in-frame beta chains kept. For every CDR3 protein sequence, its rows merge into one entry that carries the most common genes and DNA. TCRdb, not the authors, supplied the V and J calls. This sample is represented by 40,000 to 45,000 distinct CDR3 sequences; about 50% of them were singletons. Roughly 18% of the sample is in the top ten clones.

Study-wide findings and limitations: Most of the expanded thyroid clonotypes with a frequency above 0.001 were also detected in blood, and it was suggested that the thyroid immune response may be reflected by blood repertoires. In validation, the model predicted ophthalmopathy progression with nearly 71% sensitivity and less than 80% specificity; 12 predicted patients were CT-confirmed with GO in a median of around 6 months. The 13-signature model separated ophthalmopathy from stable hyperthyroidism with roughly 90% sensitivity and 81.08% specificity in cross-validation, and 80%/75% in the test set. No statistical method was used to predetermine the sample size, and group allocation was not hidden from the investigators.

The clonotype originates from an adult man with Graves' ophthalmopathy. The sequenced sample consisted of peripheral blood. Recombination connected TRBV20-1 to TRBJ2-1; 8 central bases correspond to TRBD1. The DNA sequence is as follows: TGCAGTGCTAGGGGAGGACAGGGATCAAACTCCTACAATGAGCAGTTCTTC. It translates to CSARGGQGSNSYNEQFF.